These 5 T cell receptor beta chains were sequenced from one sample in a study of OX40 agonist ivuxolimab in advanced cancers. Using immunoSEQ multiplex PCR, the repertoire was profiled, and TCRdb retains in-frame clones only, with some absent. There are about 100,000 clones in the sample; 94% occur only once, and about 2.4% lies in the top ten. This specimen consisted of CD4+ or CD8+ T cells sorted from blood, obtained in a trial of the OX40 agonist ivuxolimab. The receptor source for this set is an adult with an advanced solid tumor such as melanoma, head and neck, liver or kidney cancer.

The V and J genes are TRBV5-6 and TRBJ2-6, with unresolved D. The CDR3 has 14 residues. Germline-derived CDR1 and CDR2 are SGHDT and YYEEEE. V was trimmed by 2 bases and J by 0 bases, leaving 3 bases between them. The DNA of the CDR3 is TGTGCCAGCAGCTTCGGCTCTGGGGCCAACGTCCTGACTTTC. Its protein product is CASSFGSGANVLTF.

The V and J genes are TRBV27 and TRBJ2-7; D is undetermined. Trimming removed 2 bases at V and 6 bases at J, with 14 bases between. CDR1 MNHEY and CDR2 SMNVEV come from the germline V gene (reference sequence). This CDR3 has 14 residues. The CDR3 DNA is TGTGCCAGCAGTTTAGGGTTTAGATCTGGCGAGCAGTACTTC. It specifies CASSLGFRSGEQYF.

V gene TRBV15 combines with J gene TRBJ2-7; D is undetermined. Per the germline V gene, CDR1 is LNHNV and CDR2 is YYDKDF (reference sequence). V lost 1 base and J 2 bases, leaving 9 bases between the germline ends. CDR3 length: 14 amino acids. The CDR3 reads CATSRGAATYEQYF. CDR3 nucleotide sequence: TGTGCCACCAGCAGAGGCGCGGCTACCTACGAGCAGTACTTC. The whole variable domain, filled in from reference TRBV15 and TRBJ2-7, reads DAMVIQNPRYQVTQFGKPVTLSCSQTLNHNVMYWYQQKSSQAPKLLFHYYDKDFNNEADTPDNFQSRRPNTSFCFLDIRSPGLGDTAMYLCATSRGAATYEQYFGPGTRLTVT.

J is TRBJ2-7 and V is TRBV10-2; TRBD1 is a possible D gene (6 bases). V lost 1 base to trimming and J lost 3 bases, with 10 bases between them. The CDR3 extends over 14 amino acids. Germline CDR1 reads WSHSY; CDR2 reads SAAADI. CDR3 in amino acids: CASSELDSHYEQYF. The CDR3 DNA reads as TGCGCCAGCAGTGAGTTGGACAGTCACTACGAGCAGTACTTC.

V is TRBV6-5 and J is TRBJ2-1, with 9 bases lining up with TRBD1. Germline V gene lookup returns CDR1 MNHEY and CDR2 SVGAGI. The CDR3 extends over 15 amino acids. The V and J ends lost 5 bases and 2 bases, in that order; junction bases with no gene match: 4. This CDR3 reads CASSPGQGTYNEQFF. CDR3 bases: TGTGCCAGCAGTCCGGGACAGGGCACCTACAATGAGCAGTTCTTC.